This T cell receptor beta chain was obtained from a study of T cells after yellow fever vaccination. V was clipped by 0 bases and J by 1 base, with 9 bases between them. This CDR3 spans 15 amino acids. CDR1 and CDR2 (germline): SGHRS, YFSETQ. This clonotype was recorded a few times. TCR cDNA, made by 5'RACE template switching, carried an added universal primer site and UMIs. One entry per CDR3 protein results from TCRdb running MiXCR on the 5' RACE reads. The sample holds around 530,000 distinct CDR3 sequences; about 17% are singletons and the top ten take 15% to 20%. The TCR sequence derives from a man aged 18 to 30 who received the YFV17D yellow fever vaccine. This chain connects TRBV5-1 to TRBJ2-3; D is uncertain. The sequencing here drew on PBMCs, taken 5 days after the first yellow fever vaccination. CDR3 sequence (DNA): TGCGCCAGCAGCTTGGCCTCCTGGGGCACAGATACGCAGTATTTT. Translating gives CASSLASWGTDTQYF.